A single sample is the source of the 24 T cell receptor beta chains below, sequenced in a study of blood T cell repertoires in COVID-19. Libraries were prepared by immunoSEQ multiplex PCR; TCRdb keeps only in-frame clonotypes and omits some of them. There are some 41,000 clones in the sample; approximately 82% occur only once, and approximately 45% lies in the top ten. The sequenced material came from peripheral blood. These receptor sequences come from an elderly woman with active or convalescent COVID-19.

This clone has a single count. The chain is built from TRBV7-2 and TRBJ2-7; D may be TRBD1 (6 bases). V dropped 5 bases and J dropped 0 bases, with 14 bases sitting between them. Germline lookup yields CDR1 SGHTA and CDR2 FQGNSA. This CDR3 spans 15 amino acids. The CDR3 loop is CASSLPARGSYEQYF. CDR3 bases: TGTGCCAGCAGCCTCCCCGCCAGGGGCTCCTACGAGCAGTACTTC.

V is TRBV7-3 and J is TRBJ1-2; D is unclear. CDR3 length: 13 residues. V lost 0 bases to trimming and J lost 6 bases, with 8 bases between them. Germline values: CDR1 SGHTA, CDR2 FQGTGA. CDR3 sequence (DNA): TGTGCCAGCAGCTTAACGAGGGAGGATGGCTACACCTTC. Translation gives CASSLTREDGYTF. Full variable domain (missing parts from reference TRBV7-3 and TRBJ1-2): GAGVSQTPSNKVTEKGKYVELRCDPISGHTALYWYRQSLGQGPEFLIYFQGTGAADDSGLPNDRFFAVRPEGSVSTLKIQRTERGDSAVYLCASSLTREDGYTFGSGTRLTVV.

The rearrangement uses TRBV28 and TRBJ1-5; maybe TRBD1 (5 bases). The V gene's germline CDR1 is MDHEN and CDR2 SYDVKM. The CDR3 runs 15 residues. Trimming removed 6 bases from V and 5 bases from J, with 17 bases in between. This CDR3 is CASSPSSWGDQPQHF. For the CDR3, the DNA is TGTGCCAGCAGCCCTTCATCCTGGGGGGATCAGCCCCAGCATTTT. Full variable domain (outside the CDR3, taken from reference TRBV28 and TRBJ1-5): DVKVTQSSRYLVKRTGEKVFLECVQDMDHENMFWYRQDPGLGLRLIYFSYDVKMKEKGDIPEGYSVSREKKERFSLILESASTNQTSMYLCASSPSSWGDQPQHFGDGTRLSIL.

The V and J genes are TRBV28 and TRBJ2-7, with a possible D match to TRBD2 (6 bases). The CDR3 sequence is 16 residues long. Germline values: CDR1 MDHEN, CDR2 SYDVKM. The V end lost 5 bases, the J end lost 2 bases, and 19 bases lay between the germline ends. The CDR3 region has the DNA TGTGCCAGCAGTCCCCCATCCTATCGGACTACCTACGAGCAGTACTTC. This encodes CASSPPSYRTTYEQYF.

The chain employs TRBV6-5 and TRBJ1-1; the D gene is possibly TRBD1 (6 bases). Trimming took 2 bases from V and 2 from J, leaving 15 bases between them. Germline lookup yields CDR1 MNHEY and CDR2 SVGAGI. CDR3 length: 16 residues. In DNA form, the CDR3 reads TGTGCCAGCAGTTACGGTATGGGACAACTCAACACTGAAGCTTTCTTT. Its translation: CASSYGMGQLNTEAFF.

The J gene is TRBJ2-2, the V gene TRBV5-6, with TRBD2 matching 7 bases. The CDR3 consists of 18 residues. Germline loops: CDR1 SGHDT, CDR2 YYEEEE. J lost 2 bases, V lost 1 base, and 11 bases had no gene match. CDR3 sequence (DNA): TGTGCCAGCAGCTTGCCACCCCCCTCGGGGGGTAACACCGGGGAGCTGTTTTTT. It is translated as CASSLPPPSGGNTGELFF. Filled out from reference TRBV5-6 and TRBJ2-2, the complete variable domain reads DAGVTQSPTHLIKTRGQQVTLRCSPKSGHDTVSWYQQALGQGPQFIFQYYEEEERQRGNFPDRFSGHQFPNYSSELNVNALLLGDSALYLCASSLPPPSGGNTGELFFGEGSRLTVL.

The genes are TRBV3-1 (or the pseudogene TRBV3-2) and TRBJ1-1; TRBD1 aligns across 9 bases. CDR1 and CDR2 (germline): LGHDT, YNNKEL (reference sequence). The CDR3 is made up of 14 amino acids. The V and J ends lost 5 bases and 5 bases, in that order; junction bases with no gene match: 6. The CDR3 sequence: CASSGDGTGTEAFF. For the CDR3, the DNA is TGTGCCAGCAGCGGGGATGGGACAGGGACTGAAGCTTTCTTT.

The chain carries TRBV7-2 and TRBJ1-2; D may be TRBD1 (6 bases). The ends were cut back, 4 bases at V and 4 bases at J, with 16 bases in the middle. Germline values: CDR1 SGHTA, CDR2 FQGNSA. The CDR3 is 15 amino acids. CDR3 sequence reads: CASSSKTGRGYGYTF. The CDR3 nucleotides are TGTGCCAGCAGCTCTAAGACAGGAAGGGGCTATGGCTACACCTTC.

The chain couples TRBV6-5 to TRBJ1-1; TRBD1 agrees at 8 bases. The V and J ends lost 5 bases and 4 bases, in that order; junction bases with no gene match: 6. The CDR3 sequence is 14 residues long. In germline, CDR1 is MNHEY, CDR2 SVGAGI. Written as DNA, the CDR3 is TGTGCCAGCAGTACCAGGGGGCTCGGCACTGAAGCTTTCTTT. Translation gives CASSTRGLGTEAFF.

J is TRBJ1-6 and V is TRBV3-1 (or the pseudogene TRBV3-2), with 8 bases identical to TRBD1. Germline loops: CDR1 LGHDT, CDR2 YNNKEL (reference sequence). The CDR3 sequence is 12 residues long. The J segment lost 17 bases and the V segment lost 2 bases, leaving 5 bases of the junction unmatched. CDR3 loop: CASSQPTGQVHF. Here the CDR3 DNA reads TGTGCCAGCAGCCAACCGACGGGACAGGTCCACTTT.

Only one count was recorded for this clone. V gene TRBV6-5 combines with J gene TRBJ1-5, with D tentatively TRBD1 (6 bases). From germline, CDR1 is MNHEY and CDR2 SVGAGI. V dropped 5 bases and J dropped 2 bases, with 13 bases sitting between them. The CDR3 loop spans 15 amino acids. CDR3 sequence (DNA): TGTGCCAGCAGTCGTGAGGGGGTGGGCAATCAGCCCCAGCATTTT. This translates into CASSREGVGNQPQHF.

The chain carries TRBV27 and TRBJ2-2, with 10 bases fitting TRBD2. V trimming: 5 bases; J trimming: 1 base; junction bases outside the gene matches: 7. The CDR3 consists of 17 residues. Germline CDR1 MNHEY, CDR2 SMNVEV (reference sequence). The CDR3 DNA is TGTGCCAGCAGTCAACCCCGGACTAGCGGGAACACCGGGGAGCTGTTTTTT. It translates to CASSQPRTSGNTGELFF.

CDR3 amino acids: CASTAGVEAFF. CDR3 nucleotide sequence: TGTGCCAGCACGGCAGGTGTTGAAGCTTTCTTT. The chain recombines TRBV2 with TRBJ1-1; D gene uncertain. This CDR3 is built from 11 residues. Germline values: CDR1 SNHLY, CDR2 FYNNEI. Trimming stripped 7 bases from V and 7 bases from J, with 10 bases between.

The V call is TRBV6-5, the J call TRBJ1-1, with 8 bases that match TRBD1. The ends lost 5 bases at V and 4 bases at J; junction bases unmatched: 9. From germline, CDR1 is MNHEY and CDR2 SVGAGI. The CDR3 is 15 amino acids. The CDR3 is CASSTPRQGPTEAFF. CDR3 coding DNA: TGTGCCAGCAGTACCCCCCGACAGGGGCCCACTGAAGCTTTCTTT.

The chain joins TRBV23-1 to TRBJ2-3; 9 nucleotides line up with TRBD2. TRBV23-1 is an open reading frame whose function is uncertain. V gave up 10 bases and J gave up 2 bases; unmatched junction bases: 4. The CDR3 covers 13 residues. CDR3 bases: TGCGCCACCCGGACTAGCGTCACAGATACGCAGTATTTT. It codes for CATRTSVTDTQYF.

The chain couples TRBV7-9 to TRBJ1-4, with a possible D match to TRBD1 (5 bases). CDR3 length equals 14 residues. Germline-derived CDR1 and CDR2 are SEHNR and FQNEAQ (reference sequence). V was shortened by 1 base and J by 4 bases, with 7 bases between the two germline ends. The CDR3 bases are TGTGCCAGCAGCTTAGGACAGCTTAATGAAAAACTGTTTTTT. Encoded protein: CASSLGQLNEKLFF.

The chain has TRBV19 and TRBJ1-2; no clear D gene. The CDR3 covers 15 residues. The germline gives CDR1 LNHDA, CDR2 SQIVND (reference sequence). Trimming pared 6 bases from V and 6 bases from J, leaving 20 bases between. The CDR3 loop is CASSPTRNIRDGYTF. CDR3 DNA: TGTGCCAGTAGCCCAACCCGGAACATACGGGATGGCTACACCTTC.

This clone was seen once. J is TRBJ2-5 and V is TRBV29-1; 7 nucleotides match TRBD2. Trimming at V came to 4 bases and at J to 5 bases, leaving 10 bases not matched to a gene. The germline V gene encodes CDR1 SQVTM and CDR2 ANQGSEA. The CDR3 is 14 residues long. CDR3 in DNA: TGCAGCGTTGCGGCCGCGGGAGCTCGGGAGACCCAGTACTTC. This gives the protein CSVAAAGARETQYF.

The table lists this clone with a count of one. This chain uses TRBV19 with TRBJ2-2, with TRBD1 matching over 8 bases. V shed 3 bases, J shed 1 base, and the junction held 1 base outside the gene matches. The germline V gene encodes CDR1 LNHDA and CDR2 SQIVND (reference sequence). The CDR3 is 15 residues long. The CDR3 DNA sequence: TGTGCCAGTAGTATGGGGACAGGGAACACCGGGGAGCTGTTTTTT. Translated, it gives CASSMGTGNTGELFF.

The chain combines TRBV19 with TRBJ2-4; no clear D gene. Germline-derived CDR1 and CDR2 are LNHDA and SQIVND (reference sequence). CDR3 length: 11 amino acids. V lost 4 bases to trimming and J lost 8 bases, with 6 bases between them. CDR3: CASSSRDIQYF. Written as DNA, the CDR3 is TGTGCCAGTAGTAGCCGGGACATTCAGTACTTC.

The V call is TRBV30, the J call TRBJ2-5; 7 nucleotides line up with TRBD2. Germline-derived CDR1 and CDR2 are GTSNPN and SVGIG (reference sequence). The V segment lost 2 bases and the J segment 4 bases; nucleotides outside the gene matches: 7. The CDR3 covers 14 residues. CDR3 sequence (DNA): TGTGCCTGGAGTCCGGGGGGAGCGGGAGAGACCCAGTACTTC. Protein sequence: CAWSPGGAGETQYF.

The chain carries TRBV6-6 and TRBJ1-6; a weak D match, TRBD1 (5 bases). Trimming took 2 bases from V and 10 from J, leaving 18 bases between them. CDR1 and CDR2 from the germline V gene are MNHNY and SVGAGI (reference sequence). CDR3 length: 16 amino acids. In DNA form, the CDR3 reads TGTGCCAGCAGTTACACCCTTGGGGGGTTCGACTCACCCCTCCACTTT. Translation: CASSYTLGGFDSPLHF.

Comments on this clone: Relative to the germline gene, one junction end is altered; a read error may explain this. This chain uses TRBV4-2 with TRBJ2-7; 8 nucleotides align to TRBD2. Germline V gene data show CDR1 as LGHNA and CDR2 as YNFKEQ. The CDR3 runs 15 residues. CDR3 bases: TGTGCCGGCAGCCAAGATACTAGCGGCTCCTACGAGCAGTACTTC. Translated: CAGSQDTSGSYEQYF.

CDR3 loop: CARGPTSGNTGELFF. The CDR3 DNA sequence: TGCGCCAGAGGTCCGACTAGCGGGAACACCGGGGAGCTGTTTTTT. The rearrangement uses TRBV10-1 and TRBJ2-2; 9 bases match TRBD2. Looked up from germline, CDR1 is WNHNN and CDR2 is SYGVQD (reference sequence). There are 15 residues in the CDR3. V shed 9 bases and J 1 base; nucleotides not matched to a gene: 6.